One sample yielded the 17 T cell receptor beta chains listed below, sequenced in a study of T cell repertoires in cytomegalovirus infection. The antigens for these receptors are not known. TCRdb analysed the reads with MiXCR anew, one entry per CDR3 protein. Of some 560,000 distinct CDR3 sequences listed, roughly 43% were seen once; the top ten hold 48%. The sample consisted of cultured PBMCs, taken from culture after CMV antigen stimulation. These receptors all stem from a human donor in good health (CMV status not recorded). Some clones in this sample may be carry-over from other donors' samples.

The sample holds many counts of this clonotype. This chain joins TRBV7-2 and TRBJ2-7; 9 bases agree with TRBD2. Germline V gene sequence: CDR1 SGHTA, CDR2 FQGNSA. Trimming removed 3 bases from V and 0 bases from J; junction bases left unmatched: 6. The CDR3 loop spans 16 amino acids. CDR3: CASSFAPGLASYEQYF. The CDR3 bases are TGTGCCAGCAGCTTTGCCCCGGGACTAGCCTCCTACGAGCAGTACTTC. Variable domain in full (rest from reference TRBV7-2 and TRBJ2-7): GAGVSQSPSNKVTEKGKDVELRCDPISGHTALYWYRQSLGQGLEFLIYFQGNSAPDKSGLPSDRFSAERTGGSVSTLTIQRTQQEDSAVYLCASSFAPGLASYEQYFGPGTRLTVT.

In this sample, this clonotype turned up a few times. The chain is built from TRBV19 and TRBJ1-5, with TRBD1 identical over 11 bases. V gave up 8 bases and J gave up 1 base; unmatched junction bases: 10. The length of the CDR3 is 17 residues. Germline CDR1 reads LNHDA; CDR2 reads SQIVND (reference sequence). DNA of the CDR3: TGTGCCAGTGGATGGGACAGGGGGGTTGGGAGCAATCAGCCCCAGCATTTT. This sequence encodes CASGWDRGVGSNQPQHF.

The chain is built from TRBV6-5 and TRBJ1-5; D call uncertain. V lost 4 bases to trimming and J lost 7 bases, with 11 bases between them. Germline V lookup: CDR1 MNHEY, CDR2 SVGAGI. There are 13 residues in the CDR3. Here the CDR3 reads CASSSLSGQPQHF. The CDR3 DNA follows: TGTGCCAGCAGTTCCCTATCCGGACAGCCCCAGCATTTT.

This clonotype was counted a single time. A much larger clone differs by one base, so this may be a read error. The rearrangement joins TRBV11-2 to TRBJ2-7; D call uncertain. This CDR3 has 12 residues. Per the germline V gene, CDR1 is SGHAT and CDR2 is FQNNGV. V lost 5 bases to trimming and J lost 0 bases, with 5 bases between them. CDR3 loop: CASSHNSYEQYF. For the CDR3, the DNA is TGTGCCAGCAGCCATAACTCCTACGAGCAGTACTTC.

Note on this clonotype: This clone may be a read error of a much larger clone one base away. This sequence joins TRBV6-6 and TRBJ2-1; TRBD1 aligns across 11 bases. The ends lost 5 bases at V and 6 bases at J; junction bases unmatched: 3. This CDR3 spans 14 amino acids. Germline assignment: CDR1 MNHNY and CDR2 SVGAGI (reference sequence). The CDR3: CASSGQGASNEQFF. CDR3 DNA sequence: TGTGCCAGCAGTGGACAGGGGGCTTCCAATGAGCAGTTCTTC.

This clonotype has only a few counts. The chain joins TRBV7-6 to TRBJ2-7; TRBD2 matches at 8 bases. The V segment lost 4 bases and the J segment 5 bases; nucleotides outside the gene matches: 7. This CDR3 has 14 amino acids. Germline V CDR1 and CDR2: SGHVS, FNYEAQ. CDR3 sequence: CASSSGGRKHEQYF. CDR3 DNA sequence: TGTGCCAGCAGCTCGGGCGGGAGGAAGCACGAGCAGTACTTC.

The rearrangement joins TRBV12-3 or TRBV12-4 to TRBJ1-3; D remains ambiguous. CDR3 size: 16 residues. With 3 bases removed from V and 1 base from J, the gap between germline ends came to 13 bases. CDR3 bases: TGTGCCAGCAGTTTGGTCTCTTATTCTTCTGGAAACACCATATATTTT. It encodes CASSLVSYSSGNTIYF.

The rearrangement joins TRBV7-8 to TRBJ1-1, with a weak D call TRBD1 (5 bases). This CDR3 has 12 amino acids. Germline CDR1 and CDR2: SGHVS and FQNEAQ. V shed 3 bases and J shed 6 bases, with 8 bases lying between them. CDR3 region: CASSFVRAEAFF. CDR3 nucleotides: TGTGCCAGCAGCTTTGTCAGGGCTGAAGCTTTCTTT.

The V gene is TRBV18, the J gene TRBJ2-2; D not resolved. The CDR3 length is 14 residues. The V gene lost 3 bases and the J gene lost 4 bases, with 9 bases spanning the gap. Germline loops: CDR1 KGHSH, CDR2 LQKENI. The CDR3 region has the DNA TGTGCCAGCTCACCGGTATTGGGCACCGGGGAGCTGTTTTTT. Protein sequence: CASSPVLGTGELFF.

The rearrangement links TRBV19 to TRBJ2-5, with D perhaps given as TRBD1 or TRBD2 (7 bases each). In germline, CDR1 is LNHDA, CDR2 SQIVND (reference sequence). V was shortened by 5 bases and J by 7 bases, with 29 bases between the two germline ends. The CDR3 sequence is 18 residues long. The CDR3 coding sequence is TGTGCCAGTAGTGTCCGGGACAGCCCCACTAGCGCCCAGGGGACCCAGTACTTC. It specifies CASSVRDSPTSAQGTQYF.

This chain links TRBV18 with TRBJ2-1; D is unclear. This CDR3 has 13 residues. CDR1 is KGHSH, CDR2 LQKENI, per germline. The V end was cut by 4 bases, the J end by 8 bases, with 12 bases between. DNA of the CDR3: TGTGCCAGCTCACGGCAGGTGGGCGATGAGCAGTTCTTC. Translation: CASSRQVGDEQFF. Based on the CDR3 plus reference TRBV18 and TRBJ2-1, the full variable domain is NAGVMQNPRHLVRRRGQEARLRCSPMKGHSHVYWYRQLPEEGLKFMVYLQKENIIDESGMPKERFSAEFPKEGPSILRIQQVVRGDSAAYFCASSRQVGDEQFFGPGTRLTVL.

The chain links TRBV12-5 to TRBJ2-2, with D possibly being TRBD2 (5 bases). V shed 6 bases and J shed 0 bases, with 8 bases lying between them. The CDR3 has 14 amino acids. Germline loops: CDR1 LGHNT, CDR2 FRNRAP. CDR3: CASGPLANTGELFF. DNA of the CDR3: TGTGCTAGTGGGCCACTAGCGAACACCGGGGAGCTGTTTTTT.

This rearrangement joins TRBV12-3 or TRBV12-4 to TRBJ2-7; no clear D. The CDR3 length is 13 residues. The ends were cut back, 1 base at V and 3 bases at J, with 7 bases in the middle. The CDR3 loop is CASSLEQHYEQYF. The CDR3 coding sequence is TGTGCCAGCAGTTTAGAGCAGCACTACGAGCAGTACTTC.

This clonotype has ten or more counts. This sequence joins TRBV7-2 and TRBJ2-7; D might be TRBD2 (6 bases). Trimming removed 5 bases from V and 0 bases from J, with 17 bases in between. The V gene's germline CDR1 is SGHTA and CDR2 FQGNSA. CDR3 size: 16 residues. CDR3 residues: CASSPGVAGPSYEQYF. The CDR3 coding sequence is TGTGCCAGCAGCCCCGGTGTTGCGGGGCCCTCCTACGAGCAGTACTTC.

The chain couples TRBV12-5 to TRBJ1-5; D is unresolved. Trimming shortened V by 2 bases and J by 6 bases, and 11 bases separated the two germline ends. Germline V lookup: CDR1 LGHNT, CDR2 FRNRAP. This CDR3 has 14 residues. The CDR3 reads CASGLSGWGQPQHF. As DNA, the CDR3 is TGTGCTAGTGGTTTGTCAGGATGGGGTCAGCCCCAGCATTTT.

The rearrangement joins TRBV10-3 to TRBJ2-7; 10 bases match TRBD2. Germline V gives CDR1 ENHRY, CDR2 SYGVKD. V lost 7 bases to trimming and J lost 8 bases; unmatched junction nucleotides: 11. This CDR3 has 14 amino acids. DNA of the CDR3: TGTGCCATCAATACCAGCGGGAGGGCCCCCAAGCAGTACTTC. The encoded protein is CAINTSGRAPKQYF.

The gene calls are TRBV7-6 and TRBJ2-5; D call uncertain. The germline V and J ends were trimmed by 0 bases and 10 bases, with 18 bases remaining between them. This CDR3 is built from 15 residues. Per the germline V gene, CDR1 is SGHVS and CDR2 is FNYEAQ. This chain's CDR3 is CASSLARATQGGQYF. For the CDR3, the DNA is TGTGCCAGCAGCTTAGCGCGCGCTACCCAAGGTGGCCAGTACTTC.